The 5 T cell receptor beta chains presented below share a single source sample, sequenced in a study of post-analysis software for immune sequencing data. Study-level findings and limits: Comparison of patients with controls showed five TRBV segments more frequent in patients, TRBV5-6, TRBV5-1 and TRBV20-1 among them.

The antigens of these receptors remain unknown. Built from TCR beta cDNA, the libraries had unique molecular identifiers in them. TCRdb redid the calling of the PCR reads with MiXCR, one entry per CDR3 protein. The sample lists around 400,000 distinct CDR3 sequences; approximately 38% were seen once. The sample comprised blood. The receptors here all came from a girl aged 5-17 years with multiple sclerosis.

This sequence joins TRBV7-9 and TRBJ1-1; D call uncertain. Looked up from germline, CDR1 is SEHNR and CDR2 is FQNEAQ (reference sequence). The CDR3 totals 15 residues. Trimming left V 1 base short and J 7 bases short, with 16 bases between. The CDR3 sequence is CASSLVDSPVNEAFF. CDR3 DNA: TGTGCCAGCAGCTTAGTGGATTCTCCGGTGAATGAAGCTTTCTTT.

The J gene is TRBJ2-1, the V gene TRBV7-2; D might be TRBD1 (5 bases). The V and J ends lost 0 bases and 4 bases respectively, with 10 bases between them. The CDR3 spans 15 residues. Germline CDR1 reads SGHTA; CDR2 reads FQGNSA. CDR3 sequence: CASSLAVRTYNEQFF. In DNA form, the CDR3 reads TGTGCCAGCAGCTTAGCAGTCCGGACATACAATGAGCAGTTCTTC.

The V call is TRBV4-1, the J call TRBJ2-7, with 7 bases matching TRBD2. Germline CDR1 is MGHRA and CDR2 is YSYEKL. Unmatched junction bases numbered 6, after V lost 4 bases and J lost 0 bases. CDR3 length equals 15 residues. CDR3 sequence reads: CASSPGRGVSYEQYF. CDR3 DNA sequence: TGCGCCAGCAGCCCGGGTCGGGGGGTCTCCTACGAGCAGTACTTC.

The rearrangement links TRBV4-1 to TRBJ2-1; D is uncertain. Trimming removed 2 bases from V and 7 bases from J, with 9 bases in between. Germline-derived CDR1 and CDR2 are MGHRA and YSYEKL. CDR3 length equals 13 residues. The CDR3 region is CASSQILVNEQFF. The DNA for the CDR3 is TGCGCCAGCAGCCAAATCCTAGTAAATGAGCAGTTCTTC.

The chain couples TRBV7-6 to TRBJ1-5; a weak D match, TRBD1 (5 bases). The CDR3 has 13 amino acids. Trimming pared 3 bases from V and 6 bases from J, leaving 9 bases between. The germline gives CDR1 SGHVS, CDR2 FNYEAQ. CDR3 bases: TGTGCCAGCAGCTTCGGGGCGGGTCAGCCCCAGCATTTT. Its translation: CASSFGAGQPQHF.